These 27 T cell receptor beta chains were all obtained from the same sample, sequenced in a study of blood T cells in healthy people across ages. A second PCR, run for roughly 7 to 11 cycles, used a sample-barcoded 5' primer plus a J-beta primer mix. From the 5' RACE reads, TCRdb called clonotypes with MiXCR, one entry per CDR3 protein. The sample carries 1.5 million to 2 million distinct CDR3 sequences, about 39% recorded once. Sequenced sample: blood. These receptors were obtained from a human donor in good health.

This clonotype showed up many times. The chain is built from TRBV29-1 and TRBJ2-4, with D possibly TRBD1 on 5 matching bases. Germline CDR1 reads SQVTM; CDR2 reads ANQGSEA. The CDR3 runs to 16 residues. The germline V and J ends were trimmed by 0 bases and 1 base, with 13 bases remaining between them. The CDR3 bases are TGCAGCGTTGAAGATTTTGGCAGGGCTGCCAAAAACATTCAGTACTTC. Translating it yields CSVEDFGRAAKNIQYF.

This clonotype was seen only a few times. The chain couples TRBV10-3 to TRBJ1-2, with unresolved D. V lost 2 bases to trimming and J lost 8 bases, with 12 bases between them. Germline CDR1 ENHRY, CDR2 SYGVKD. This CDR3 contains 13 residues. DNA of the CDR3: TGTGCCATCAGTGAGCCTGGGTCGGTCGGCTACACCTTC. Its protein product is CAISEPGSVGYTF.

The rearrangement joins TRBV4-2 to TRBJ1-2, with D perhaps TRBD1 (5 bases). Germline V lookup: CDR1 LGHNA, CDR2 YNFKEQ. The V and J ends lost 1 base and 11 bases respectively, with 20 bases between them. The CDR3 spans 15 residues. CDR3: CASSQGGTQQSEYTF. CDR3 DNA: TGTGCCAGCAGCCAAGGGGGGACCCAACAATCGGAGTACACCTTC.

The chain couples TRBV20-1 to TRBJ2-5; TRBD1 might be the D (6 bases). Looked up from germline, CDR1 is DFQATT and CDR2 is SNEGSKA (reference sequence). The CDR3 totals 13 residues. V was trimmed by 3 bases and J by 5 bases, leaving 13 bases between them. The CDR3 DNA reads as TGCAGTGCTAGGCTTTCAGGGGCTGAGACCCAGTACTTC. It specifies CSARLSGAETQYF.

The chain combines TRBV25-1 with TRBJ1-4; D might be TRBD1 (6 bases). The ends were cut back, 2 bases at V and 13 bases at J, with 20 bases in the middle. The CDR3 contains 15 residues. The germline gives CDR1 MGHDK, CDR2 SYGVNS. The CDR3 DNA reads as TGTGCCAGCAGTGAACTGGGCAGGGGCTTTGGGGGACTGTTTTTT. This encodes CASSELGRGFGGLFF.

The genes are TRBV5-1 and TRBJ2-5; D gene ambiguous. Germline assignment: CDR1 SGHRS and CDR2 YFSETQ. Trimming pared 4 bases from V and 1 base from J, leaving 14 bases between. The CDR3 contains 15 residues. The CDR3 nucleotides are TGCGCCAGCAGCCCCGGTCGACGGAGCCAAGAGACCCAGTACTTC. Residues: CASSPGRRSQETQYF.

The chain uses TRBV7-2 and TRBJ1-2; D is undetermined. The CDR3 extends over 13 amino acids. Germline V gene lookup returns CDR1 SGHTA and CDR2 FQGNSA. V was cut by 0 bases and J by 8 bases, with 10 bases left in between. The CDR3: CASSLALSGGYTF. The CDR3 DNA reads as TGTGCCAGCAGCTTAGCGCTATCCGGGGGCTACACCTTC.

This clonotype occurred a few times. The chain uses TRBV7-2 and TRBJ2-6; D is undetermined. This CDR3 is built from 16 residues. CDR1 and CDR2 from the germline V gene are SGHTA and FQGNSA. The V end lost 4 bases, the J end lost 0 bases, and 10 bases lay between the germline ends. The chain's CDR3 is CASSSDVSSGANVLTF. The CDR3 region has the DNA TGTGCCAGCAGCTCGGACGTAAGCTCTGGGGCCAACGTCCTGACTTTC.

The CDR3 loop reads CASMDLQSGLQETQYF. As DNA, the CDR3 is TGTGCCAGCATGGACCTACAAAGTGGCTTACAAGAGACCCAGTACTTC. The V call is TRBV6-6, the J call TRBJ2-5; D gene unclear. The germline V gene has CDR1 MNHNY and CDR2 SVGAGI (reference sequence). This CDR3 is 16 amino acids long. Deletions cut 7 bases from V and 2 bases from J, with 20 bases between.

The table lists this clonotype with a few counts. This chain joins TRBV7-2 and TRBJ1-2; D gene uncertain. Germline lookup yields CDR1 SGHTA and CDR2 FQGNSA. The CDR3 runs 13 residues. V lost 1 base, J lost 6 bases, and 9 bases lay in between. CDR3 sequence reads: CASSLDWGNGYTF. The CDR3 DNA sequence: TGTGCCAGCAGCTTAGACTGGGGAAATGGCTACACCTTC.

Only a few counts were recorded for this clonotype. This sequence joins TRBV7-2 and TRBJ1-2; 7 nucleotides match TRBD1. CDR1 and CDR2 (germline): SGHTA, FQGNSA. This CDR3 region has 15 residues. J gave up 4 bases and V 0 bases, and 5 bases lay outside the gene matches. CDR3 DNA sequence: TGTGCCAGCAGCTTAGCAGGGGGCATCCCCTATGGCTACACCTTC. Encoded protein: CASSLAGGIPYGYTF.

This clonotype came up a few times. The CDR3 region has the DNA TGTGCTAGTGGTTTGGTACGGGAAGAGGGAAACTATGGCTACACCTTC. Amino acids: CASGLVREEGNYGYTF. The chain employs TRBV12-5 and TRBJ1-2; D not resolved. V was shortened by 0 bases and J by 2 bases, with 13 bases between the two germline ends. CDR1 and CDR2 (germline): LGHNT, FRNRAP. There are 16 residues in the CDR3.

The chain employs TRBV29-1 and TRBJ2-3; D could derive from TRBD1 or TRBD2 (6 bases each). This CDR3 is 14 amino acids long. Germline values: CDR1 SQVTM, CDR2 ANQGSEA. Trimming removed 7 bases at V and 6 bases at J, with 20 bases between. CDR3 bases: TGCAGCGCTAAAAAGAGGGGGGCCCCGGATACGCAGTATTTT. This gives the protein CSAKKRGAPDTQYF.

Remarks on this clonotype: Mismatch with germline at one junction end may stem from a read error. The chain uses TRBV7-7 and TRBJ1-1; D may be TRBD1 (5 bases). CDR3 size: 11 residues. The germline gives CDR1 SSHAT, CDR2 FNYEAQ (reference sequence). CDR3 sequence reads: CPSLGHTEAFF. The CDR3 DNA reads TGTCCCAGCCTGGGGCACACTGAAGCTTTCTTT.

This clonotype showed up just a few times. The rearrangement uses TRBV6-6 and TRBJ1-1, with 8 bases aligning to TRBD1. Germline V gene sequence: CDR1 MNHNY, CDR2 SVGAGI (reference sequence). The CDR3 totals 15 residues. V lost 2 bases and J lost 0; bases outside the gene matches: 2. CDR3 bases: TGTGCCAGCAGTTACGCGGACAGGGTGAACACTGAAGCTTTCTTT. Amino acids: CASSYADRVNTEAFF.

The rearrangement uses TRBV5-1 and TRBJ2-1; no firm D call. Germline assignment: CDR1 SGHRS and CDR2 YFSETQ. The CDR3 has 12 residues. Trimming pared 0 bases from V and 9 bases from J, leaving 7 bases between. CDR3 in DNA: TGCGCCAGCAGCTTGGTGTGGACTGAGCAGTTCTTC. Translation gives CASSLVWTEQFF.

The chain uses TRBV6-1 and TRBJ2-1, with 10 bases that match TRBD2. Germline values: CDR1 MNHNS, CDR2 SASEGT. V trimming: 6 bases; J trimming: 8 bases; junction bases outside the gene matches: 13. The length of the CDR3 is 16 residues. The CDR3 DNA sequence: TGTGCCAGCAGCACACCTCTAGCGGGGGACGTCTATGAGCAGTTCTTC. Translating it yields CASSTPLAGDVYEQFF.

The CDR3 reads CASSFLIQGDYEQYF. The CDR3 nucleotides are TGCGCCAGCAGCTTTCTTATACAGGGGGACTACGAGCAGTACTTC. J is TRBJ2-7 and V is TRBV5-1, with 8 bases aligning to TRBD1. CDR3 length: 15 amino acids. Trimming removed 2 bases from V and 3 bases from J; junction bases left unmatched: 7. Looked up from germline, CDR1 is SGHRS and CDR2 is YFSETQ.

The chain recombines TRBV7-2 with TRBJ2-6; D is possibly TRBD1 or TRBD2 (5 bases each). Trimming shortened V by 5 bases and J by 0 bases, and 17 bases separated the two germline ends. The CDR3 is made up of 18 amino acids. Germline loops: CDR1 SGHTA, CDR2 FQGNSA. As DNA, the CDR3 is TGTGCCAGCAGCCAGAGGGGCAGGACCTACTCTGGGGCCAACGTCCTGACTTTC. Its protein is CASSQRGRTYSGANVLTF.

The CDR3 is CASSQDIKGGRNTIYF. In nucleotides, the CDR3 is TGCGCCAGCAGCCAAGATATAAAGGGCGGAAGAAACACCATATATTTT. This chain uses TRBV4-3 with TRBJ1-3; unclear D gene. CDR1 and CDR2 (germline): LGHNA, YSLEER. The CDR3 sequence is 16 residues long. V gave up 0 bases and J gave up 5 bases, with 14 bases separating them.

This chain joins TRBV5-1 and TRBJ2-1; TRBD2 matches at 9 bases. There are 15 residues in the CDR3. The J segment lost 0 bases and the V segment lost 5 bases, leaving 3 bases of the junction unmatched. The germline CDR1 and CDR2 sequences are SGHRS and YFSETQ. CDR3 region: CASRPSGDSYNEQFF. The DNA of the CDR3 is TGCGCCAGCAGACCTAGCGGGGACTCCTACAATGAGCAGTTCTTC. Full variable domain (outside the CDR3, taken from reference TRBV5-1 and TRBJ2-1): KAGVTQTPRYLIKTRGQQVTLSCSPISGHRSVSWYQQTPGQGLQFLFEYFSETQRNKGNFPGRFSGRQFSNSRSEMNVSTLELGDSALYLCASRPSGDSYNEQFFGPGTRLTVL.

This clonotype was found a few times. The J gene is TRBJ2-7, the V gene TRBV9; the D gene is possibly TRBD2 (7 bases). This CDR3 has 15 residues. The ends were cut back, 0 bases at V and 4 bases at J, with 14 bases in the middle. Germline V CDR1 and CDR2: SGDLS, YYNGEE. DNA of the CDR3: TGTGCCAGCAGCGTAGCGGGGGGCTGGGGGTACGAGCAGTACTTC. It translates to CASSVAGGWGYEQYF.

CDR3 coding DNA: TGTGCCAGCAGTGCAAGCACGGCATGGGTCTACGAGCAGTACTTC. It codes for CASSASTAWVYEQYF. The chain links TRBV2 to TRBJ2-5; D is ambiguous. The end of the DNA aligns better with TRBJ2-7, so the J call may be wrong. The CDR3 consists of 15 residues. Germline CDR1 and CDR2: SNHLY and FYNNEI.

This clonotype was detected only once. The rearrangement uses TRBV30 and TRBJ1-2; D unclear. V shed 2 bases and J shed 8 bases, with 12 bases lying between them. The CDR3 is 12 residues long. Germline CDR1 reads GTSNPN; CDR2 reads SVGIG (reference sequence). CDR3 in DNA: TGTGCCTGGAGTCCCACCCGGAGGGGCTACACCTTC. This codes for CAWSPTRRGYTF.

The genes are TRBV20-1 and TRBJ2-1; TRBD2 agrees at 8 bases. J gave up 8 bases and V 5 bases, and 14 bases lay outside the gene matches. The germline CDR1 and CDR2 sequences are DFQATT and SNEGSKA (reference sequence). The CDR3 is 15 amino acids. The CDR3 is CSALGGGTMTDEQFF. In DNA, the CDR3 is TGCAGTGCTCTAGGCGGGGGGACTATGACCGATGAGCAGTTCTTC.

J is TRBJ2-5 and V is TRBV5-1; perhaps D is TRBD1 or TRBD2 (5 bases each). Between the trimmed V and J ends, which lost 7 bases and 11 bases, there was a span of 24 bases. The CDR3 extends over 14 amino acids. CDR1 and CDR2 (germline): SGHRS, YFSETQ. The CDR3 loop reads CASGLRDRVKEQYF. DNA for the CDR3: TGCGCCAGCGGTTTACGGGACCGAGTTAAAGAGCAGTACTTC. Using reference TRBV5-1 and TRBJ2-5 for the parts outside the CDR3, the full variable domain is KAGVTQTPRYLIKTRGQQVTLSCSPISGHRSVSWYQQTPGQGLQFLFEYFSETQRNKGNFPGRFSGRQFSNSRSEMNVSTLELGDSALYLCASGLRDRVKEQYFGPGTRLLVL.

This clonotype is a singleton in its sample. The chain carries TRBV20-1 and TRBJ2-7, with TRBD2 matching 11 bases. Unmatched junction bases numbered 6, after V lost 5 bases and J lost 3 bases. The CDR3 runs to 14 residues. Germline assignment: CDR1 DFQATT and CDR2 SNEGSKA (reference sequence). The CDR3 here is CSALTSGGIYEQYF. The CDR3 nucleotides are TGCAGTGCTCTAACTAGCGGGGGAATCTACGAGCAGTACTTC.